A selection of T cell receptor beta chains follows, all from one sample in a study of cytomegalovirus exposure and HLA in healthy donors. Using immunoSEQ multiplex PCR, the repertoire was profiled, and TCRdb retains in-frame clones only, with some absent. The top ten hold 3% to 3.5% of the sample, which has approximately 98,000 clones, approximately 86% seen once. Material: PBMCs. The source is a woman younger than 30 in good health and CMV-seronegative. The CDR3 runs from the conserved cysteine through the conserved F or W. The D gene is left open where the match is weak. Clone size is given for some rows only: seen once, a few or many times, or a class if the clone is expanded.

TRBD1 TRBJ1-6 TRBV19 - CASSLSQGSYSPLHF TGTGCCAGTAGTCTCTCACAGGGGAGTTATTCACCCCTCCACTTT
- TRBJ2-7 TRBV6-1 once CASSEWVTYEQYF TGTGCCAGCAGTGAATGGGTGACTTACGAGCAGTACTTC
TRBD1 TRBJ1-5 TRBV28 - CASSTGTGGNQPQHF TGTGCCAGCAGTACCGGGACAGGGGGCAATCAGCCCCAGCATTTT
TRBD1 TRBJ2-5 TRBV7-8 many CASSLKGQEETQYF TGTGCCAGCAGCTTAAAAGGACAGGAAGAGACCCAGTACTTC
- TRBJ1-2 TRBV28 - CASSPLTGIYGYTF TGTGCCAGCAGTCCGTTGACAGGTATCTATGGCTACACCTTC
TRBD2 TRBJ2-3 TRBV10-3 - CAISETDSAGGTDTQYF TGTGCCATCAGTGAAACGGACTCAGCGGGGGGCACAGATACGCAGTATTTT
- TRBJ1-2 TRBV11-2 - CASSKGQRSNYGYTF TGTGCCAGCAGCAAAGGACAGCGATCTAACTATGGCTACACCTTC
TRBD1 TRBJ1-1 TRBV6-1 - CASSATGVNTEAFF TGTGCCAGCAGTGCGACAGGGGTCAACACTGAAGCTTTCTTT
TRBD1 TRBJ2-5 TRBV9 - CASSGRAGGLETQYF TGTGCCAGCAGCGGGCGGGCAGGGGGCTTGGAGACCCAGTACTTC
TRBD2 TRBJ2-5 TRBV7-2 - CASSFSGGKTQYF TGTGCCAGCAGCTTCAGCGGGGGGAAGACCCAGTACTTC
- TRBJ1-3 TRBV18 - CASSPQAGGGNTIYF TGTGCCAGCTCACCACAGGCCGGGGGTGGAAACACCATATATTTT
- TRBJ1-2 TRBV19 - CASSDSRGGADYGYTF TGTGCCAGTAGTGACTCTCGGGGGGGGGCCGACTATGGCTACACCTTC
- TRBJ2-3 TRBV4-2 - CASSQDGGTDTQYF TGTGCCAGCAGCCAAGATGGGGGGACAGATACGCAGTATTTT
TRBD1 TRBJ2-7 TRBV19 few CASSIGTGDYYEQYF TGTGCCAGTAGTATCGGGACAGGGGATTACTACGAGCAGTACTTC
TRBD1 TRBJ2-7 TRBV5-1 - CASSWGPTGNEQYF TGCGCCAGCAGCTGGGGCCCGACAGGGAACGAGCAGTACTTC
TRBD1 TRBJ2-1 TRBV7-9 once CASNRDRGDEQFF TGTGCCAGCAACAGGGACAGGGGAGATGAGCAGTTCTTC
TRBD1 TRBJ1-1 TRBV5-5 - CASSLEGASNEAFF TGTGCCAGCAGCTTGGAGGGGGCCTCAAATGAAGCTTTCTTT
- TRBJ2-5 TRBV2 - CASGGRVQTQYF TGTGCCAGCGGAGGTCGGGTACAGACCCAGTACTTC
- TRBJ1-6 TRBV7-2 - CASSFRAGNSPLHF TGTGCCAGCAGCTTCAGGGCTGGGAATTCACCCCTCCACTTT
- TRBJ2-5 TRBV5-4 - CASSFRGETQYF TGTGCCAGCAGCTTTAGGGGAGAGACCCAGTACTTC
- TRBJ1-1 TRBV5-1 - CASSPRGNTEAFF TGCGCCAGCAGCCCTAGGGGGAACACTGAAGCTTTCTTT
TRBD1 TRBJ1-1 TRBV13 - CASSPRQGAVGTEAFF TGTGCCAGCAGCCCCAGGCAGGGGGCAGTGGGAACTGAAGCTTTCTTT
TRBD2 TRBJ2-1 TRBV11-2 - CASSSNLGLAGGEQFF TGTGCCAGCAGCTCGAACCTCGGACTAGCGGGGGGCGAGCAGTTCTTC
- TRBJ2-5 TRBV2 - CASYVSRSQETQYF TGTGCCAGCTACGTATCCCGCAGCCAAGAGACCCAGTACTTC
- TRBJ2-1 TRBV7-9 once CASSTIGRMDEQFF TGTGCCAGCAGCACAATAGGGAGGATGGATGAGCAGTTCTTC
- TRBJ2-2 TRBV5-1 - CASSLRTSTGELFF TGCGCCAGCAGCTTGAGGACTTCTACCGGGGAGCTGTTTTTT
TRBD2 TRBJ2-3 TRBV4-2 - CASSQDKSGIGDTQYF TGTGCCAGCAGCCAAGATAAAAGCGGGATAGGAGATACGCAGTATTTT
- TRBJ1-5 TRBV19 - CASSVQGSNQPQHF TGTGCCAGTAGTGTACAGGGTAGCAATCAGCCCCAGCATTTT
- TRBJ1-4 TRBV7-9 - CASSLQGYNGEKLFF TGTGCCAGCAGCCTGCAGGGGTACAATGGTGAAAAACTGTTTTTT
TRBD1 TRBJ2-7 TRBV7-9 - CASSLGGQGLYEQYF TGTGCCAGCAGCTTAGGGGGACAGGGGCTGTACGAGCAGTACTTC
- TRBJ2-1 TRBV5-1 - CASSLIVSSYNEQFF TGCGCCAGCAGCTTGATAGTAAGCTCCTACAATGAGCAGTTCTTC
- TRBJ2-7 TRBV30 once CAWSVIGTHYEQYF TGTGCCTGGAGTGTCATCGGGACTCACTACGAGCAGTACTTC
- TRBJ2-1 TRBV19 - CASRQGGNEQFF TGTGCCAGTAGACAGGGAGGGAATGAGCAGTTCTTC
- TRBJ2-7 TRBV12-1 - CASSYPDRGLLREQYF TGTGCCAGCAGCTATCCGGACAGGGGGCTCTTAAGGGAGCAGTACTTC
- TRBJ1-5 TRBV6-5 - CASSKRGNSNQPQHF TGTGCCAGCAGCAAGCGGGGTAATAGCAATCAGCCCCAGCATTTT
- TRBJ1-1 TRBV30 - CAWSDLWGGDDTEAFF TGTGCCTGGAGTGACCTCTGGGGGGGCGACGACACTGAAGCTTTCTTT